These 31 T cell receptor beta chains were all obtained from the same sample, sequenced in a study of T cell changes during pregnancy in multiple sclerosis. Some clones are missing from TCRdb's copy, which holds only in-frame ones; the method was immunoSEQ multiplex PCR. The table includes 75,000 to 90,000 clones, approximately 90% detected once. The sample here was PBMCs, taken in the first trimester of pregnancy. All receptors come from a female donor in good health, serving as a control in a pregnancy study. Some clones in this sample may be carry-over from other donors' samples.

The CDR3 protein is CSVVRPGGRYEQYF. The CDR3 DNA reads TGCAGCGTTGTTAGGCCAGGGGGCCGCTACGAGCAGTACTTC. The V gene is TRBV29-1, the J gene TRBJ2-7, with 8 bases that match TRBD1. From germline, CDR1 is SQVTM and CDR2 ANQGSEA. After removal of 4 bases from V and 3 bases from J, the junction contained 8 bases not matched to a gene. This CDR3 has 14 residues.

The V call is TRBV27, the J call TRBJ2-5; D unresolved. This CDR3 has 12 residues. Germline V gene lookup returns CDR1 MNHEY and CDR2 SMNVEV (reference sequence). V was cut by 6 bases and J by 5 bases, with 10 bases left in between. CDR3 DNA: TGTGCCAGCAGGGAGCCCGGGGAGACCCAGTACTTC. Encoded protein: CASREPGETQYF.

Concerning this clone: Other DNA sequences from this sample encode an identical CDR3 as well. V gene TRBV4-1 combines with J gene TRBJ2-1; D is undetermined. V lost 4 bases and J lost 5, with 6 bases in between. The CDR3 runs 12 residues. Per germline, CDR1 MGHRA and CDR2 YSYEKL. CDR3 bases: TGCGCCAGCAGCCTTGGAGACAATGAGCAGTTCTTC. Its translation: CASSLGDNEQFF.

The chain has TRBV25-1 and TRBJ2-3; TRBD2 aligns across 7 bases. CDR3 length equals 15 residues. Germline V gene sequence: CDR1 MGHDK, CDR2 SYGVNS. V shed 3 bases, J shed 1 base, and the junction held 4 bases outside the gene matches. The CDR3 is CASSEGGLGTDTQYF. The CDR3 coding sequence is TGTGCCAGCAGTGAGGGGGGGTTGGGCACAGATACGCAGTATTTT.

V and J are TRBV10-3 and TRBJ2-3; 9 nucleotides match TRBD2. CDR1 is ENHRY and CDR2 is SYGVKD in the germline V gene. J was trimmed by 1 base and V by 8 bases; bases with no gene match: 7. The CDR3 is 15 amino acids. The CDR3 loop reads CAILPASGGTDTQYF. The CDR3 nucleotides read TGTGCCATCCTCCCAGCTAGCGGGGGCACAGATACGCAGTATTTT.

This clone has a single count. The chain's CDR3 is CASYRTGEADTQYF. The CDR3 region has the DNA TGTGCCAGCTACCGGACAGGGGAGGCAGATACGCAGTATTTT. The V and J genes are TRBV27 and TRBJ2-3; 9 positions match TRBD1. The CDR3 is made up of 14 amino acids. V shed 8 bases and J 4 bases; nucleotides not matched to a gene: 7. CDR1 is MNHEY, CDR2 SMNVEV, per germline (reference sequence).

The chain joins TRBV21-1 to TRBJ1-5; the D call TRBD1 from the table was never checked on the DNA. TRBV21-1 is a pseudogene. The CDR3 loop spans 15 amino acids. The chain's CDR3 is CASCTDRVSNQPQHF. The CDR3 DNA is TGTGCCAGCTGTACGGACAGGGTGAGCAATCAGCCCCAGCATTTT.

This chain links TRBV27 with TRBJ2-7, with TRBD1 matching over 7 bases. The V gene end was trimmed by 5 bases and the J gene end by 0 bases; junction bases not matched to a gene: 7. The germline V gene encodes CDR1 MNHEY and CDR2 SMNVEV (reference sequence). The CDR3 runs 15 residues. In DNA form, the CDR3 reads TGTGCCAGCAGTCCGTTGACAGGGTACTCCTACGAGCAGTACTTC. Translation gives CASSPLTGYSYEQYF.

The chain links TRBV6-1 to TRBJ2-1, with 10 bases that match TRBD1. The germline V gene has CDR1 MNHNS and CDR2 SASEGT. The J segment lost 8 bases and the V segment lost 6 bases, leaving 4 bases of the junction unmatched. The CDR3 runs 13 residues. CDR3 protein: CASSWDRGHEQFF. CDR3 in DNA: TGTGCCAGCAGCTGGGACAGGGGACATGAGCAGTTCTTC.

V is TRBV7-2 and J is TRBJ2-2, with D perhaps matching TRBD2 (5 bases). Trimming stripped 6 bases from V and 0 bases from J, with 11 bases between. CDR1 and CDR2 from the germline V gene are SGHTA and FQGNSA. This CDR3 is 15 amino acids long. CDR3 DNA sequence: TGTGCCAGCAGTCCCGGGATTCCGAACACCGGGGAGCTGTTTTTT. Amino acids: CASSPGIPNTGELFF.

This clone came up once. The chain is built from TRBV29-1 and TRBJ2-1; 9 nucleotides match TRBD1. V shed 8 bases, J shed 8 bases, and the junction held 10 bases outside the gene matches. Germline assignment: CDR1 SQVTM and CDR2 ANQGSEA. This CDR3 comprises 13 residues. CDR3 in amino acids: CSTRTGGGDEQFF. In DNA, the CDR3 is TGCAGCACCCGAACAGGGGGCGGGGATGAGCAGTTCTTC.

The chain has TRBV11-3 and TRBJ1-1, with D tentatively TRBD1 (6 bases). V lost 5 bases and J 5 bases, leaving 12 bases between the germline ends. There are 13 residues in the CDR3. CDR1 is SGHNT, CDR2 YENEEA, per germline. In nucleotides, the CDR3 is TGTGCCAGCAGCCCTAGGGGGGGGACTGAAGCTTTCTTT. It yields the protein CASSPRGGTEAFF.

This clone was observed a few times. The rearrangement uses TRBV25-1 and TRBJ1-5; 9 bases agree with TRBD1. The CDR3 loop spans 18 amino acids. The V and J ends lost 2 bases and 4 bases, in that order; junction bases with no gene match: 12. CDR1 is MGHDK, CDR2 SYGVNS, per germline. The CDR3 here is CASSERGTGKGANQPQHF. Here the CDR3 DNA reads TGTGCCAGCAGTGAAAGGGGGACAGGGAAAGGGGCAAATCAGCCCCAGCATTTT.

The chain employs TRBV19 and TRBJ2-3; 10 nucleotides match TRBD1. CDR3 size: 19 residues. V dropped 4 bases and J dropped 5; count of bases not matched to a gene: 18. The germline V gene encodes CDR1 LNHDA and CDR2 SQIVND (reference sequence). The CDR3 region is CASSTFEAGQGLSGDTQYF. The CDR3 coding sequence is TGTGCCAGTAGTACCTTCGAAGCGGGACAGGGGCTTTCAGGAGATACGCAGTATTTT.

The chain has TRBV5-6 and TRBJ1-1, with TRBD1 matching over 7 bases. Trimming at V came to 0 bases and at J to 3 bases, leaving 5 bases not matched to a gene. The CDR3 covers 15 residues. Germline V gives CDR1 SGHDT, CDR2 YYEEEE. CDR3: CASSLGDRAHTEAFF. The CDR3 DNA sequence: TGTGCCAGCAGCTTGGGTGACAGGGCACACACTGAAGCTTTCTTT. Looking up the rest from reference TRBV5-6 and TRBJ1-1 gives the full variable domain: DAGVTQSPTHLIKTRGQQVTLRCSPKSGHDTVSWYQQALGQGPQFIFQYYEEEERQRGNFPDRFSGHQFPNYSSELNVNALLLGDSALYLCASSLGDRAHTEAFFGQGTRLTVV.

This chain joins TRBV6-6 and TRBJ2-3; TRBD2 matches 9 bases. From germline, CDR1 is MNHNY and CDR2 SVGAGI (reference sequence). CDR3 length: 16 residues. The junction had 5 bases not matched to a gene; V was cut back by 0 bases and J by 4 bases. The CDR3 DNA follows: TGTGCCAGCAGTTACTCGACGGCGGGGGGGGCAGATACGCAGTATTTT. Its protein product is CASSYSTAGGADTQYF.

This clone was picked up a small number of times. CDR3 loop: CASSLAGQGYSEAFF. Written as DNA, the CDR3 is TGTGCCAGCAGTTTAGCAGGACAGGGCTATTCTGAAGCTTTCTTT. The V and J genes are TRBV6-5 and TRBJ1-1, with 8 bases identical to TRBD1. The CDR3 is 15 residues long. V lost 4 bases to trimming and J lost 6 bases; unmatched junction nucleotides: 10. Germline values: CDR1 MNHEY, CDR2 SVGAGI.

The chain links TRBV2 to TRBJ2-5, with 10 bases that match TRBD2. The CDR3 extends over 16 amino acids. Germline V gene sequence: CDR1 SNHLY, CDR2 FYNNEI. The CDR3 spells CAGSIEREGNQETQYF. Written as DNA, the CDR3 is TGTGCTGGTTCTATTGAGCGGGAGGGGAATCAAGAGACCCAGTACTTC.

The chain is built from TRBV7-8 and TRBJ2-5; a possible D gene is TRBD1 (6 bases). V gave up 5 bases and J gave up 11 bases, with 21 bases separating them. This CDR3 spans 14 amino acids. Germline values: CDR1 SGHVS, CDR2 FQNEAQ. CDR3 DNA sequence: TGTGCCAGCAGCGTACAGGGTGCGAGGGCCAAGCAGTACTTC. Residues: CASSVQGARAKQYF.

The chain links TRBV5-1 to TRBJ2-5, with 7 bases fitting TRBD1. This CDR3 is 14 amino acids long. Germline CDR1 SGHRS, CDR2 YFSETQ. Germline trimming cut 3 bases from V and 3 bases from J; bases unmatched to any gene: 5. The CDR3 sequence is CASSYLTGEETQYF. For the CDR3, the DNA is TGCGCCAGCAGCTATCTCACAGGGGAAGAGACCCAGTACTTC.

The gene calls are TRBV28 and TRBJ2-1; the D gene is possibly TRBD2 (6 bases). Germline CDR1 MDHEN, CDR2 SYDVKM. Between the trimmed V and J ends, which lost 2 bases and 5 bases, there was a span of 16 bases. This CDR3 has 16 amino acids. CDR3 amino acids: CASSLPGVPPHNEQFF. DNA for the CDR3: TGTGCCAGCAGTTTACCGGGAGTTCCCCCTCACAATGAGCAGTTCTTC.

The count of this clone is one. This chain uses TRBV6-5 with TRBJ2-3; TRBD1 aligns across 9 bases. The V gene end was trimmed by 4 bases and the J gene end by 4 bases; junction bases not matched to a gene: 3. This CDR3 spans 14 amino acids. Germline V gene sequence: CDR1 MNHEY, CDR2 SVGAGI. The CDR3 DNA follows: TGTGCCAGCAGTTGGACAGGGGACGCAGATACGCAGTATTTT. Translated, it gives CASSWTGDADTQYF.

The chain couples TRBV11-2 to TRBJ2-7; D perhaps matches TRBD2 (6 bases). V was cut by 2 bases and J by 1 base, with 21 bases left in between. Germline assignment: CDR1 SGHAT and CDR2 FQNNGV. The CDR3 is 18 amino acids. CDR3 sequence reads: CASSLTPGWRGESYEQYF. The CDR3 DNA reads TGTGCCAGCAGCTTAACCCCAGGGTGGCGGGGTGAGTCCTACGAGCAGTACTTC. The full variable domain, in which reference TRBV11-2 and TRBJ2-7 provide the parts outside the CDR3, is EAGVAQSPRYKIIEKRQSVAFWCNPISGHATLYWYQQILGQGPKLLIQFQNNGVVDDSQLPKDRFSAERLKGVDSTLKIQPAKLEDSAVYLCASSLTPGWRGESYEQYFGPGTRLTVT.

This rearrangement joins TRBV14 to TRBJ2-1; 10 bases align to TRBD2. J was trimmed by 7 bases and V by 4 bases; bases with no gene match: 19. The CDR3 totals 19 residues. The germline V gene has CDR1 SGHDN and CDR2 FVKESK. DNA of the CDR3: TGTGCCAGCAGCCCAGTACCGGGACTAGCGTCATACCCGAAGAATGAGCAGTTCTTC. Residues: CASSPVPGLASYPKNEQFF.

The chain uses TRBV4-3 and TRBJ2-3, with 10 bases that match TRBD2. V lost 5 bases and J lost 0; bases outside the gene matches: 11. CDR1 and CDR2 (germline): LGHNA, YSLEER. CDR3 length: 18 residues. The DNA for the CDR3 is TGCGCCAGCAGCTCCGGGTCTTTAGCGGGAGGAAGCACAGATACGCAGTATTTT. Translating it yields CASSSGSLAGGSTDTQYF.

The CDR3 DNA reads as TGTGCCAGCAGCGAAGGGTCCGGGATTGAAGCTTTCTTT. Protein: CASSEGSGIEAFF. V and J are TRBV11-2 and TRBJ1-1; D not certain. This CDR3 has 13 amino acids. Trimming removed 5 bases from V and 7 bases from J, with 14 bases in between. Germline V CDR1 and CDR2: SGHAT, FQNNGV. Full variable domain (remainder filled in from reference TRBV11-2 and TRBJ1-1): EAGVAQSPRYKIIEKRQSVAFWCNPISGHATLYWYQQILGQGPKLLIQFQNNGVVDDSQLPKDRFSAERLKGVDSTLKIQPAKLEDSAVYLCASSEGSGIEAFFGQGTRLTVV.

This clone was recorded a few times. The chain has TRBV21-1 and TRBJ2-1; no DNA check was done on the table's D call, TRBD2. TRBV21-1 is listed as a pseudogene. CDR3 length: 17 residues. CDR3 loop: CASSSVAGGPTLGEQFF. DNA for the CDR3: TGTGCCAGCAGCTCCGTAGCGGGAGGCCCAACGCTGGGGGAGCAGTTCTTC.

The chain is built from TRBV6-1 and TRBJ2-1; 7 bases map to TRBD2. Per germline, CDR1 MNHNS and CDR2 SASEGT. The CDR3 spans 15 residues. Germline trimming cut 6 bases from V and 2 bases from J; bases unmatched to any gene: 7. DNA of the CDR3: TGTGCCAGCAGGGAATCTAGCGGTACCTACAATGAGCAGTTCTTC. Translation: CASRESSGTYNEQFF.

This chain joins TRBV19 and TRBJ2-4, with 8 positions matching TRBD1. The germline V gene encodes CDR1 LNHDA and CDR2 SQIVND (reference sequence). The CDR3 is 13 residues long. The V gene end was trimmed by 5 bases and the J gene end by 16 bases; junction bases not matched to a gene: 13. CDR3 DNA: TGTGCCAGTAGTCCTTCCGATTTCGGACAGGGCTACTTC. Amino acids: CASSPSDFGQGYF.

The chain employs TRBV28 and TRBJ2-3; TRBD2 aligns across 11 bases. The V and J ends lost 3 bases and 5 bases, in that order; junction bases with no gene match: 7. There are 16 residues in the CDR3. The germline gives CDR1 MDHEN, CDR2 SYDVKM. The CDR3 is CASSFFTGTSGDTQYF. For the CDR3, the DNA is TGTGCCAGCAGTTTCTTCACCGGGACTAGCGGAGATACGCAGTATTTT.

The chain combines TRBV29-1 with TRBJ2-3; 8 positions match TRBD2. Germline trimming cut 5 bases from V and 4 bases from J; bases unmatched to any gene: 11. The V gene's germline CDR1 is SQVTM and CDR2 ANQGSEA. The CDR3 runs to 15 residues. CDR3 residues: CSVKAGTSSPDTQYF. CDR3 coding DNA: TGCAGCGTTAAGGCCGGGACTAGTAGTCCAGATACGCAGTATTTT.